This T cell receptor (beta chain) was identified during a study of blood T cell repertoires in COVID-19. The repertoire was sequenced with immunoSEQ multiplex PCR; TCRdb's copy has only in-frame clones and lacks some. The sample yields about 200,000 clones, about 80% seen once. Specimen: PBMCs or T cells enriched from blood (not recorded which). The receptor was isolated from a woman aged 45-59 years who had been exposed to COVID-19.

CDR3 bases: TGCGCCAGCATCCCGGGACTTCGGGATGAGGAGACCCAGTACTTC. Translation: CASIPGLRDEETQYF. The chain carries TRBV5-1 and TRBJ2-5; possibly TRBD2 for D (6 bases). Trimming took off 6 bases at V and 5 bases at J, with 20 bases between the two ends. The CDR3 is 15 residues long. Germline lookup yields CDR1 SGHRS and CDR2 YFSETQ.